These 25 T cell receptor beta chains share one sample of origin, sequenced in a study of long-term antiretroviral therapy in people with HIV. The libraries were made with immunoSEQ v3.0 at survey level. Sequencing used immunoSEQ multiplex PCR; TCRdb keeps in-frame clones, though not all of them. The data hold around 29,000 clones, with 93% observed a single time. Sequenced material: unsorted PBMCs, taken about 6.5 years after starting antiretroviral therapy. These receptors came from a woman aged 35 to 49 with HIV.

V gene TRBV27 combines with J gene TRBJ1-6, with D uncertain. From germline, CDR1 is MNHEY and CDR2 SMNVEV (reference sequence). The V gene lost 5 bases and the J gene lost 0 bases, with 11 bases spanning the gap. CDR3 length: 16 amino acids. The CDR3 spells CASSETLSSYNSPLHF. The CDR3 DNA sequence: TGTGCCAGCAGTGAAACTTTGAGCTCCTATAATTCACCCCTCCACTTT.

The V call is TRBV7-3, the J call TRBJ2-3, with 15 bases aligning to TRBD2. Trimming at V came to 5 bases and at J to 7 bases, leaving 7 bases not matched to a gene. Germline CDR1 is SGHTA and CDR2 is FQGTGA. This CDR3 is 16 amino acids long. CDR3 loop: CASSPRTSGGGNTQYF. The CDR3 bases are TGTGCCAGCAGCCCGCGGACTAGCGGGGGGGGAAATACGCAGTATTTT.

The V gene is TRBV7-2, the J gene TRBJ2-7; 14 bases agree with TRBD2. CDR1 is SGHTA, CDR2 FQGNSA, per germline. CDR3 length: 17 amino acids. The J segment lost 5 bases and the V segment lost 0 bases, leaving 6 bases of the junction unmatched. DNA for the CDR3: TGTGCCAGCAGCTTAGCCGGACTAGCGGGGGGCTTGGACGAGCAGTACTTC. It encodes CASSLAGLAGGLDEQYF.

The chain couples TRBV11-3 to TRBJ2-2; TRBD1 matches at 8 bases. CDR1 and CDR2 from the germline V gene are SGHNT and YENEEA. CDR3 size: 14 residues. V trimming: 5 bases; J trimming: 4 bases; junction bases outside the gene matches: 3. The CDR3 loop reads CASSRGQGTGELFF. CDR3 DNA sequence: TGTGCCAGCAGCCGTGGACAGGGCACCGGGGAGCTGTTTTTT.

The chain recombines TRBV5-1 with TRBJ2-1, with D unclear. Germline V gene lookup returns CDR1 SGHRS and CDR2 YFSETQ. The CDR3 length is 13 residues. Trimming took off 4 bases at V and 8 bases at J, with 13 bases between the two ends. Here the CDR3 DNA reads TGCGCCAGCAGCACCGGGCAGGCAGATGAGCAGTTCTTC. Residues: CASSTGQADEQFF.

The CDR3 bases are TGTGCCAGCAGCGTTCCCCAGACCTCAGAGAACACTGAAGCTTTCTTT. Amino acid sequence: CASSVPQTSENTEAFF. V is TRBV9 and J is TRBJ1-1, with D hard to call. The CDR3 consists of 16 residues. Trimming pared 2 bases from V and 1 base from J, leaving 15 bases between. Germline CDR1 reads SGDLS; CDR2 reads YYNGEE.

The chain carries TRBV5-6 and TRBJ2-5; D might be TRBD1 (5 bases). The V gene's germline CDR1 is SGHDT and CDR2 YYEEEE. Between the trimmed V and J ends, which lost 2 bases and 3 bases, there was a span of 14 bases. This CDR3 has 15 amino acids. DNA for the CDR3: TGTGCCAGCAGCTTCCTTAGAACCAGGGAAGAGACCCAGTACTTC. This translates into CASSFLRTREETQYF.

V gene TRBV7-8 combines with J gene TRBJ1-2, with TRBD1 matching 7 bases. Germline CDR1 reads SGHVS; CDR2 reads FQNEAQ. CDR3 length equals 13 residues. The J segment lost 8 bases and the V segment lost 2 bases, leaving 5 bases of the junction unmatched. CDR3 sequence: CASSLKGAGGYTF. The CDR3 coding sequence is TGTGCCAGCAGCTTAAAGGGGGCAGGGGGCTACACCTTC. The whole variable domain, remainder taken from reference TRBV7-8 and TRBJ1-2, is GAGVSQSPRYKVAKRGQDVALRCDPISGHVSLFWYQQALGQGPEFLTYFQNEAQLDKSGLPSDRFFAERPEGSVSTLKIQRTQQEDSAVYLCASSLKGAGGYTFGSGTRLTVV.

This rearrangement joins TRBV5-1 to TRBJ1-1, with no clear D. CDR3 size: 15 residues. V was shortened by 0 bases and J by 1 base, with 10 bases between the two germline ends. Per the germline V gene, CDR1 is SGHRS and CDR2 is YFSETQ. CDR3 sequence: CASSLVGSGNTEAFF. As DNA, the CDR3 is TGCGCCAGCAGCTTGGTGGGATCGGGGAACACTGAAGCTTTCTTT. Full variable domain (outside the CDR3, taken from reference TRBV5-1 and TRBJ1-1): KAGVTQTPRYLIKTRGQQVTLSCSPISGHRSVSWYQQTPGQGLQFLFEYFSETQRNKGNFPGRFSGRQFSNSRSEMNVSTLELGDSALYLCASSLVGSGNTEAFFGQGTRLTVV.

In its sample, this clone was seen once. This chain connects TRBV5-1 to TRBJ2-5, with D perhaps TRBD1 or TRBD2 (5 bases each). The CDR3 loop spans 14 amino acids. Per the germline V gene, CDR1 is SGHRS and CDR2 is YFSETQ. The V end lost 4 bases, the J end lost 3 bases, and 13 bases lay between the germline ends. CDR3 amino acids: CASSPTGAEETQYF. CDR3 nucleotides: TGCGCCAGCAGCCCCACCGGGGCTGAAGAGACCCAGTACTTC.

The chain links TRBV2 to TRBJ1-6; 9 positions agree with TRBD1. CDR1 and CDR2 from the germline V gene are SNHLY and FYNNEI. CDR3 size: 15 residues. V shed 7 bases and J 7 bases; nucleotides not matched to a gene: 8. Written as DNA, the CDR3 is TGTGCCAGCAACTCTCCTGACAGGGGGAATTCACCCCTCCACTTT. The encoded protein is CASNSPDRGNSPLHF.

This clone appeared a single time. The chain combines TRBV9 with TRBJ1-3; TRBD1 matches 9 bases. The CDR3 totals 17 residues. In germline, CDR1 is SGDLS, CDR2 YYNGEE. The V gene end was trimmed by 1 base and the J gene end by 1 base; junction bases not matched to a gene: 6. CDR3 sequence (DNA): TGTGCCAGCAGCGTACAAGCGACAGGGGGGTCTGGAAACACCATATATTTT. Translating gives CASSVQATGGSGNTIYF.

This rearrangement joins TRBV29-1 to TRBJ1-1; D remains ambiguous. The CDR3 is 11 amino acids. V shed 4 bases and J shed 10 bases, with 13 bases lying between them. Germline V CDR1 and CDR2: SQVTM, ANQGSEA. In nucleotides, the CDR3 is TGCAGCGTTGGACCGACGGCTGGAGCTTTCTTT. Amino acids: CSVGPTAGAFF. Supplemented by reference TRBV29-1 and TRBJ1-1, the full variable domain reads SAVISQKPSRDICQRGTSLTIQCQVDSQVTMMFWYRQQPGQSLTLIATANQGSEATYESGFVIDKFPISRPNLTFSTLTVSNMSPEDSSIYLCSVGPTAGAFFGQGTRLTVV.

On this clone itself: Other nucleotide sequences from this sample produce the same CDR3. The rearrangement links TRBV4-3 to TRBJ2-3, with D uncertain. The CDR3 consists of 14 residues. Trimming stripped 4 bases from V and 2 bases from J, with 10 bases between. Germline CDR1 and CDR2: LGHNA and YSLEER. The DNA of the CDR3 is TGCGCCAGCAGCCCTACCGGGCCCACAGATACGCAGTATTTT. It specifies CASSPTGPTDTQYF.

A few counts support this clone. This chain joins TRBV29-1 and TRBJ1-5, with D tentatively TRBD1 (5 bases). The CDR3 consists of 13 residues. The germline V gene has CDR1 SQVTM and CDR2 ANQGSEA. The V and J ends lost 4 bases and 2 bases respectively, with 9 bases between them. The CDR3 DNA is TGCAGCGTTGCGCTCAGGGGCAATCAGCCCCAGCATTTT. This sequence encodes CSVALRGNQPQHF.

The chain uses TRBV4-1 and TRBJ2-2; D unclear. CDR1 and CDR2 (germline): MGHRA, YSYEKL. The CDR3 is 12 amino acids. Deletions cut 8 bases from V and 8 bases from J, with 12 bases between. The CDR3 DNA sequence: TGCGCCAGCCTAAAAAACGGGGGGGAGCTGTTTTTT. It is translated as CASLKNGGELFF.

This chain joins TRBV5-8 and TRBJ1-1; D is perhaps TRBD1 (5 bases). With 1 base removed from V and 3 bases from J, the gap between germline ends came to 13 bases. The CDR3 consists of 15 residues. Germline lookup yields CDR1 SGHTS and CDR2 YDEGEE. The CDR3: CASSLQGRLDTEAFF. DNA of the CDR3: TGTGCCAGCAGCTTGCAGGGACGGCTTGACACTGAAGCTTTCTTT.

The chain joins TRBV2 to TRBJ1-4, with TRBD1 matching over 8 bases. In germline, CDR1 is SNHLY, CDR2 FYNNEI. Germline trimming cut 7 bases from V and 8 bases from J; bases unmatched to any gene: 6. The CDR3 is made up of 13 amino acids. The CDR3 DNA sequence: TGTGCCAGCAAGGACAGGGAAGGGGAAAAACTGTTTTTT. It is translated as CASKDREGEKLFF.

This chain links TRBV6-5 with TRBJ1-1; weak D call: TRBD1 (5 bases). Germline V lookup: CDR1 MNHEY, CDR2 SVGAGI. V was trimmed by 0 bases and J by 3 bases, leaving 14 bases between them. CDR3 size: 16 residues. CDR3 amino acids: CASSYSKRGRDTEAFF. The DNA of the CDR3 is TGTGCCAGCAGTTACTCGAAAAGGGGCAGGGACACTGAAGCTTTCTTT.

This clone was seen just once. The chain links TRBV5-1 to TRBJ1-2, with 7 bases that match TRBD1. Germline assignment: CDR1 SGHRS and CDR2 YFSETQ. This CDR3 is built from 13 residues. The junction had 5 bases not matched to a gene; V was cut back by 5 bases and J by 4 bases. This CDR3 reads CASSLGQPYGYTF. The CDR3, as DNA: TGCGCCAGCAGTCTGGGACAGCCCTATGGCTACACCTTC.

CDR3 in DNA: TGTGCCAGCAGCATGGGACAAGACCTCTCCTACGAGCAGTACTTC. It codes for CASSMGQDLSYEQYF. V gene TRBV7-6 combines with J gene TRBJ2-7; the D gene is possibly TRBD1 (6 bases). The V gene lost 5 bases and the J gene lost 0 bases, with 14 bases spanning the gap. The CDR3 is 15 residues long. Germline V gene sequence: CDR1 SGHVS, CDR2 FNYEAQ.

The chain is built from TRBV19 and TRBJ2-1, with D perhaps assigned TRBD1 or TRBD2 (5 bases each). V was pared by 8 bases and J by 0 bases, with 11 bases between. The CDR3 spans 14 residues. Germline CDR1 LNHDA, CDR2 SQIVND (reference sequence). The DNA of the CDR3 is TGTGCCAGTCTTGGGGGAAGCTCCTACAATGAGCAGTTCTTC. Protein product: CASLGGSSYNEQFF.

This chain uses TRBV6-1 with TRBJ1-1, with 7 bases that match TRBD1. The V segment lost 5 bases and the J segment 1 base; nucleotides outside the gene matches: 7. The CDR3 runs 15 residues. Germline CDR1 MNHNS, CDR2 SASEGT. The CDR3 sequence: CASSPGQTPNTEAFF. The CDR3 DNA reads as TGTGCCAGCAGTCCGGGACAGACGCCGAACACTGAAGCTTTCTTT.

The rearrangement links TRBV6-1 to TRBJ1-3; no reliable D call. The CDR3 totals 15 residues. Germline CDR1 and CDR2: MNHNS and SASEGT. V was trimmed by 4 bases and J by 0 bases, leaving 10 bases between them. CDR3 DNA sequence: TGTGCCAGCAGTGCCAGGACCGGCTCTGGAAACACCATATATTTT. It is translated as CASSARTGSGNTIYF.

The rearrangement joins TRBV6-1 to TRBJ2-5; TRBD1 matches 9 bases. Germline-derived CDR1 and CDR2 are MNHNS and SASEGT. Trimming took 3 bases from V and 3 from J; bases not matched to a gene: 8. The CDR3 contains 16 residues. The CDR3 DNA is TGTGCCAGCAGTGAGGTTTTAGGACAGGGGAAAGAGACCCAGTACTTC. Protein product: CASSEVLGQGKETQYF.